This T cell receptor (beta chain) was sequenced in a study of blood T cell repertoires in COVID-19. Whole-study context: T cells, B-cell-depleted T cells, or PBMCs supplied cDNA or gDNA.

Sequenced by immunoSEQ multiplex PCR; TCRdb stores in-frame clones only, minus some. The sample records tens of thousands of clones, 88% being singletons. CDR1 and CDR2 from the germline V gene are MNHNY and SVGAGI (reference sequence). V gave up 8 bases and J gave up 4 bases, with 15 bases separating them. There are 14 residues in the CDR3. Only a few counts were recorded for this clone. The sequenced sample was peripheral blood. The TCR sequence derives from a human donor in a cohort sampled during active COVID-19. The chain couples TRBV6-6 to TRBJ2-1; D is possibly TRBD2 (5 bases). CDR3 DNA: TGTGCCAGCCGCCGGGAAGACGTGTACAATGAGCAGTTCTTC. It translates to CASRREDVYNEQFF.